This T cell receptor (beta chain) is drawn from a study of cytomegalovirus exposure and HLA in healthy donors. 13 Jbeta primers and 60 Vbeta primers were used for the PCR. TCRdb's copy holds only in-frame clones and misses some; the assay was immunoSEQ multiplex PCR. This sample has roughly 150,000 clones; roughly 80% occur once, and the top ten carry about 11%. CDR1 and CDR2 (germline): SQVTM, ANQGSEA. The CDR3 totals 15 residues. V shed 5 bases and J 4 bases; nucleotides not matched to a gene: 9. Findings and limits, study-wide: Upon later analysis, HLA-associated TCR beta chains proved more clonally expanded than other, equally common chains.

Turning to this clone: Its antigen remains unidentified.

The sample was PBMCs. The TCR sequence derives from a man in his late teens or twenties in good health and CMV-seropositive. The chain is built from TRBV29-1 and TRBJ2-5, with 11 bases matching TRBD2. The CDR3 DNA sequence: TGCAGCGTTCAGACTAGCGGGGTCTTGGGAGAGACCCAGTACTTC. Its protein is CSVQTSGVLGETQYF.